The 20 T cell receptor beta chains below come from one sample, sequenced in a study of T cell responses to AZD1222 COVID-19 vaccine. Clones were sequenced by immunoSEQ multiplex PCR, and TCRdb holds only the in-frame ones, with some missing. The sample has around 210,000 clones; around 94% are singletons. Sequenced material: peripheral blood, taken 28 days after the second dose of the MenACWY control vaccine. All receptors come from an adult who received the MenACWY meningococcal vaccine as a control.

The gene calls are TRBV3-1 (or the pseudogene TRBV3-2) and TRBJ2-4; no clear D. The CDR3 has 12 residues. V was trimmed by 0 bases and J by 15 bases, leaving 12 bases between them. Germline assignment: CDR1 LGHDT and CDR2 YNNKEL (reference sequence). This chain's CDR3 is CASSQDVRVLYF. CDR3 nucleotide sequence: TGTGCCAGCAGCCAAGATGTCCGGGTGCTGTACTTC.

The chain is built from TRBV5-8 and TRBJ1-5; D uncertain. The germline gives CDR1 SGHTS, CDR2 YDEGEE. The CDR3 has 12 amino acids. The V end was cut by 5 bases, the J end by 7 bases, with 10 bases between. CDR3 in DNA: TGTGCCAGCAGTGCCCCGGAACAGCCCCAGCATTTT. It translates to CASSAPEQPQHF.

The chain recombines TRBV6-1 with TRBJ1-4, with D possibly matching TRBD1 (5 bases). The germline V gene has CDR1 MNHNS and CDR2 SASEGT. Trimming took off 2 bases at V and 0 bases at J, with 16 bases between the two ends. This CDR3 spans 18 amino acids. The CDR3 loop is CASSEWGRRSATNEKLFF. The CDR3 DNA reads as TGTGCCAGCAGTGAATGGGGCAGGAGGTCCGCAACTAATGAAAAACTGTTTTTT.

The CDR3 reads CASSLMNYGYTF. For the CDR3, the DNA is TGTGCCAGCAGCTTGATGAACTATGGCTACACCTTC. V usage is TRBV5-5 and J usage is TRBJ1-2; D is uncertain. Trimming took 1 base from V and 2 from J, leaving 3 bases between them. The CDR3 consists of 12 residues. In germline, CDR1 is SGHKS, CDR2 YYEKEE (reference sequence).

This clone was seen just once. In DNA form, the CDR3 reads TGTGCCAGCAGCTTAGTAGACAGATCCCAAGAGACCCAGTACTTC. Encoded protein: CASSLVDRSQETQYF. The chain joins TRBV7-2 to TRBJ2-5, with a weak D call TRBD1 (5 bases). CDR1 is SGHTA and CDR2 is FQGNSA in the germline V gene. The length of the CDR3 is 15 residues. Trimming took off 1 base at V and 1 base at J, with 10 bases between the two ends.

This chain links TRBV19 with TRBJ1-6; 8 bases fit TRBD1. The CDR3 has 15 residues. CDR1 LNHDA and CDR2 SQIVND come from the germline V gene (reference sequence). J was trimmed by 5 bases and V by 8 bases; bases with no gene match: 8. The CDR3 spells CASQPGGRDNSPLHF. CDR3 in DNA: TGTGCCAGTCAACCAGGGGGCAGGGATAATTCACCCCTCCACTTT.

V and J are TRBV4-1 and TRBJ2-5; no firm D call. The CDR3 runs to 14 residues. CDR1 is MGHRA and CDR2 is YSYEKL in the germline V gene. The V end lost 1 base, the J end lost 1 base, and 7 bases lay between the germline ends. CDR3 DNA sequence: TGCGCCAGCAGCCAAGTAACTGCCCAAGAGACCCAGTACTTC. Its translation: CASSQVTAQETQYF.

The CDR3 region is CASSTDRLRRAFF. The CDR3 region has the DNA TGTGCCAGCAGCACCGACAGGCTGAGGAGAGCTTTCTTT. V gene TRBV5-4 combines with J gene TRBJ1-1; a possible D gene is TRBD1 (6 bases). The CDR3 totals 13 residues. CDR1 is SGHNT and CDR2 is YYREEE in the germline V gene (reference sequence). With 4 bases removed from V and 10 bases from J, the gap between germline ends came to 17 bases.

This rearrangement joins TRBV30 to TRBJ1-1; D possibly corresponds to TRBD1 (6 bases). The CDR3 consists of 13 residues. V was shortened by 0 bases and J by 5 bases, with 10 bases between the two germline ends. In germline, CDR1 is GTSNPN, CDR2 SVGIG (reference sequence). The CDR3 loop is CAWSVQTGTEAFF. CDR3 nucleotide sequence: TGTGCCTGGAGTGTACAAACAGGGACTGAAGCTTTCTTT.

This chain joins TRBV5-4 and TRBJ2-6, with D maybe TRBD1 (5 bases). In germline, CDR1 is SGHNT, CDR2 YYREEE (reference sequence). The CDR3 has 16 residues. V lost 4 bases and J 0 bases, leaving 11 bases between the germline ends. CDR3 DNA sequence: TGTGCCAGCAGCGTCACAGGCGACTCTGGGGCCAACGTCCTGACTTTC. It specifies CASSVTGDSGANVLTF.

The chain employs TRBV3-1 (or the pseudogene TRBV3-2) and TRBJ1-6, with D tentatively TRBD1 (6 bases). This CDR3 comprises 18 residues. The V gene lost 0 bases and the J gene lost 14 bases, with 26 bases spanning the gap. Germline lookup yields CDR1 LGHDT and CDR2 YNNKEL (reference sequence). The CDR3 sequence is CASSQDLQGLAEVRSLHF. The CDR3 DNA reads TGTGCCAGCAGCCAAGATCTACAGGGATTAGCGGAGGTGAGATCCCTCCACTTT.

This chain connects TRBV6-2 or TRBV6-3 to TRBJ2-2, with D hard to call. CDR1 and CDR2 (germline): MNHEY, SVGEGT. The CDR3 length is 16 residues. The V end lost 5 bases, the J end lost 0 bases, and 13 bases lay between the germline ends. In DNA form, the CDR3 reads TGTGCCAGCAGTCTCCGGTGGGGTACGAACACCGGGGAGCTGTTTTTT. Encoded protein: CASSLRWGTNTGELFF.

The chain has TRBV9 and TRBJ2-5; D is perhaps TRBD1 or TRBD2 (5 bases each). Per the germline V gene, CDR1 is SGDLS and CDR2 is YYNGEE. V was clipped by 7 bases and J by 2 bases, with 18 bases between them. The CDR3 extends over 15 amino acids. The CDR3 is CASGLGERWQETQYF. The CDR3 DNA follows: TGTGCCAGCGGTTTGGGGGAGCGTTGGCAAGAGACCCAGTACTTC.

The chain is built from TRBV10-1 and TRBJ2-5, with D unclear. Per the germline V gene, CDR1 is WNHNN and CDR2 is SYGVQD (reference sequence). V was clipped by 7 bases and J by 3 bases, with 12 bases between them. The CDR3 contains 13 residues. The CDR3 loop reads CASIYGMEETQYF. The CDR3 DNA is TGCGCCAGCATCTACGGAATGGAAGAGACCCAGTACTTC.

V is TRBV19 and J is TRBJ2-3, with TRBD2 matching 14 bases. Germline V lookup: CDR1 LNHDA, CDR2 SQIVND (reference sequence). V dropped 4 bases and J dropped 11; count of bases not matched to a gene: 11. This CDR3 contains 16 residues. The CDR3 sequence: CASSKGGLAGGLGQYF. CDR3 coding DNA: TGTGCCAGTAGTAAAGGAGGACTAGCGGGGGGACTAGGGCAGTATTTT.

This clone was recorded a few times. The chain couples TRBV19 to TRBJ2-2; 12 nucleotides agree with TRBD2. CDR1 and CDR2 from the germline V gene are LNHDA and SQIVND (reference sequence). Trimming at V came to 7 bases and at J to 3 bases, leaving 3 bases not matched to a gene. The CDR3 is 15 residues long. The CDR3 DNA is TGTGCCAGTACCCTAGCGGGGGGGTACACCGGGGAGCTGTTTTTT. Translated, it gives CASTLAGGYTGELFF.

This clone came up once. This rearrangement joins TRBV5-5 to TRBJ2-5, with a weak D call TRBD1 (6 bases). Germline V gives CDR1 SGHKS, CDR2 YYEKEE (reference sequence). CDR3 length: 14 amino acids. V was shortened by 4 bases and J by 1 base, with 11 bases between the two germline ends. CDR3 sequence reads: CASSLTGTQETQYF. Written as DNA, the CDR3 is TGTGCCAGCAGCCTGACAGGTACCCAAGAGACCCAGTACTTC. Filled out from reference TRBV5-5 and TRBJ2-5, the complete variable domain reads DAGVTQSPTHLIKTRGQQVTLRCSPISGHKSVSWYQQVLGQGPQFIFQYYEKEERGRGNFPDRFSARQFPNYSSELNVNALLLGDSALYLCASSLTGTQETQYFGPGTRLLVL.

This chain links TRBV13 with TRBJ1-2; D is ambiguous. Germline assignment: CDR1 PRHDT and CDR2 FYEKMQ (reference sequence). The CDR3 spans 14 residues. The V end was cut by 5 bases, the J end by 2 bases, with 12 bases between. This CDR3 is CASSHGTGNYGYTF. The CDR3 region has the DNA TGTGCCAGCAGCCACGGTACGGGGAACTATGGCTACACCTTC. Full variable domain (remainder filled in from reference TRBV13 and TRBJ1-2): AAGVIQSPRHLIKEKRETATLKCYPIPRHDTVYWYQQGPGQDPQFLISFYEKMQSDKGSIPDRFSAQQFSDYHSELNMSSLELGDSALYFCASSHGTGNYGYTFGSGTRLTVV.

Comments on this clone: At one end, the junction sequence differs from germline, possibly due to a read error. The rearrangement joins TRBV7-7 to TRBJ2-3; no firm D call. Germline V gene data show CDR1 as SSHAT and CDR2 as FNYEAQ (reference sequence). The CDR3 covers 13 residues. The CDR3 sequence: CASSRGGADTQYF. In DNA form, the CDR3 reads TGTGCTAGCAGCCGCGGCGGCGCAGATACGCAGTATTTT.

V is TRBV2 and J is TRBJ2-1; the match to TRBD1 covers 7 bases. This CDR3 has 13 amino acids. Germline lookup yields CDR1 SNHLY and CDR2 FYNNEI. The junction had 4 bases not matched to a gene; V was cut back by 6 bases and J by 5 bases. CDR3 sequence: CASSSGQDNEQFF. The CDR3 bases are TGTGCCAGCAGCAGTGGACAGGACAATGAGCAGTTCTTC. The whole variable domain, filled in from reference TRBV2 and TRBJ2-1, reads EPEVTQTPSHQVTQMGQEVILRCVPISNHLYFYWYRQILGQKVEFLVSFYNNEISEKSEIFDDQFSVERPDGSNFTLKIRSTKLEDSAMYFCASSSGQDNEQFFGPGTRLTVL.